The 3 T cell receptor beta chains presented below share a single source sample, sequenced in a study of response to subunit inactivated influenza vaccine. MiXCR, run by TCRdb on the RT-PCR reads, gives a single entry per CDR3 protein. The sample contains almost 600,000 distinct CDR3 sequences, around 15% of which appear only once. The sample was PBMCs from blood, taken 12 days after vaccination. These receptors were collected from a man aged 50 to 59 who received an inactivated influenza vaccine.

This clonotype was seen a few times. The chain is built from TRBV6-5 and TRBJ2-3; perhaps TRBD2 as D (6 bases). Germline V gene data show CDR1 as MNHEY and CDR2 as SVGAGI. CDR3 length: 15 amino acids. Trimming cost V 0 bases and J 3 bases, with 10 bases left between them. In nucleotides, the CDR3 is TGTGCCAGCAGTTACTCGGGTAGCGGAACAGATACGCAGTATTTT. It is translated as CASSYSGSGTDTQYF.

This clonotype was found a few times. The chain has TRBV20-1 and TRBJ1-2; D unclear. The CDR3 is made up of 13 amino acids. CDR1 and CDR2 from the germline V gene are DFQATT and SNEGSKA (reference sequence). V lost 4 bases and J 1 base, leaving 10 bases between the germline ends. CDR3 protein: CSATLPVNYGYTF. CDR3 nucleotides: TGCAGTGCTACCTTACCCGTTAACTATGGCTACACCTTC.

V gene TRBV20-1 combines with J gene TRBJ2-1; 8 bases are shared with TRBD2. In germline, CDR1 is DFQATT, CDR2 SNEGSKA (reference sequence). Germline trimming cut 6 bases from V and 7 bases from J; bases unmatched to any gene: 14. This CDR3 has 15 residues. Written as DNA, the CDR3 is TGCAGTGCCCTAGCCGCGGGGGGCCTGGGGAATGAGCAGTTCTTC. It codes for CSALAAGGLGNEQFF.